This TCR beta chain was found in a study of blood T cell repertoires in COVID-19. Study background: COVID-19 samples from acute and convalescent phases originated in the United States, Italy and Spain.

Method: immunoSEQ multiplex PCR; TCRdb's copy keeps in-frame clones and lacks some. The data hold a few hundred thousand clones, with 88% observed a single time. The clonotype comes from a woman aged 40 to 49 who had recovered from COVID-19. Sequenced material: peripheral blood.

In DNA, the CDR3 is TGTGCCTGGAGTGTGACAGCTGCGCAGTATTTT. This gives the protein CAWSVTAAQYF. This chain connects TRBV30 to TRBJ2-3, with TRBD1 as a possible D gene (5 bases). V gave up 0 bases and J gave up 10 bases, with 8 bases separating them. CDR1 and CDR2 from the germline V gene are GTSNPN and SVGIG (reference sequence). This CDR3 is 11 amino acids long.